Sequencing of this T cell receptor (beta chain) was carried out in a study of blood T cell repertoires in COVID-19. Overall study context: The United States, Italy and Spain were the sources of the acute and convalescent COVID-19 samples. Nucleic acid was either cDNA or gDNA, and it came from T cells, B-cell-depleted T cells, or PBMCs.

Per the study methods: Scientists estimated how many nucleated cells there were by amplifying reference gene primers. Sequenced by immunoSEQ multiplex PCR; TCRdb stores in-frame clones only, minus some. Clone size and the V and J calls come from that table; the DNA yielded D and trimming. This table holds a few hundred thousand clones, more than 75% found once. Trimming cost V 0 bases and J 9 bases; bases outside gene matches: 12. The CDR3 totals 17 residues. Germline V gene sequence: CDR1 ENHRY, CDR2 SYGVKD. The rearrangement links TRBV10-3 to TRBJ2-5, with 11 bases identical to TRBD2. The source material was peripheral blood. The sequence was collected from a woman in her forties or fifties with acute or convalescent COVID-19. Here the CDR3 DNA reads TGTGCCATCAGTGAGTCTACGTTAGCGGGAGGGCACTGGGCCCAGTACTTC. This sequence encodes CAISESTLAGGHWAQYF.